This TCR beta chain was found in a study of blood T cell repertoires in COVID-19. The length of the CDR3 is 17 residues. The germline V gene encodes CDR1 KGHSH and CDR2 LQKENI. J lost 6 bases, V lost 1 base, and 10 bases had no gene match. Authors' analysis steps: Estimated nucleated cell counts came from reference gene primer amplification. Profiling relied on immunoSEQ multiplex PCR, and the TCRdb table lists in-frame clones only, not all of them. V and J calls and clone size are those listed in that table; D and trimming were worked out from the DNA. Among some 120,000 clones listed, about 75% were seen once.

This TCR was recovered from a man older than 75 with acute or convalescent COVID-19. The chain recombines TRBV18 with TRBJ2-2; TRBD1 matches 8 bases. Sequencing was done on a sample of peripheral blood. The CDR3, as DNA: TGTGCCAGCTCACCACTGTCTCAGGGGGCGCGCGCCGGGGAGCTGTTTTTT. Its protein is CASSPLSQGARAGELFF.